One and the same sample provided the 14 T cell receptor beta chains below, sequenced in a study of CD8 T cells in ankylosing spondylitis. Each CDR3 protein gets one entry after TCRdb re-called the 5' RACE reads with MiXCR. This table holds roughly 69,000 distinct CDR3 sequences, roughly 5% found once. The specimen was blood, either unsorted or a sorted T cell fraction (not recorded which). The receptors were gathered from a male donor with ankylosing spondylitis or in good health (not recorded which).

This clonotype was observed many times. The chain employs TRBV14 and TRBJ2-5; no definite D call. V was pared by 4 bases and J by 1 base, with 13 bases between. The CDR3 contains 15 residues. Germline assignment: CDR1 SGHDN and CDR2 FVKESK. The CDR3 coding sequence is TGTGCCAGCAGCCCCTTTTTGGCTACCCAAGAGACCCAGTACTTC. As protein: CASSPFLATQETQYF.

This clonotype was seen ten or more times. This chain uses TRBV5-1 with TRBJ2-3; 9 positions match TRBD1. CDR3 length: 16 residues. V lost 4 bases, J lost 1 base, and 7 bases stayed unmatched. Germline lookup yields CDR1 SGHRS and CDR2 YFSETQ. As DNA, the CDR3 is TGCGCCAGCAGCGCCCACAGGGGGCAGGGCACAGATACGCAGTATTTT. It translates to CASSAHRGQGTDTQYF.

In its sample, this clonotype was seen many times. The J gene is TRBJ1-2, the V gene TRBV20-1; a weak D match, TRBD1 (6 bases). This CDR3 region has 15 residues. The V gene's germline CDR1 is DFQATT and CDR2 SNEGSKA (reference sequence). With 6 bases removed from V and 0 bases from J, the gap between germline ends came to 17 bases. Here the CDR3 reads CSAEGGGVANYGYTF. The CDR3 DNA sequence: TGCAGTGCCGAGGGGGGGGGTGTAGCTAACTATGGCTACACCTTC.

This clonotype was detected many times. The chain recombines TRBV18 with TRBJ2-7; TRBD1 matches 12 bases. Losses at the gene ends were 2 bases for V and 7 bases for J; bases not matched to a gene: 9. CDR3 length: 16 residues. CDR1 is KGHSH and CDR2 is LQKENI in the germline V gene. CDR3 bases: TGTGCCAGCTCACCAGCCGGGACAGGGGGCTGGGGTGAGCAGTACTTC. Its translation: CASSPAGTGGWGEQYF.

This clonotype has a count of ten or more. This chain links TRBV20-1 with TRBJ2-2; D remains ambiguous. This CDR3 comprises 15 residues. The V and J ends lost 1 base and 0 bases respectively, with 9 bases between them. Germline V gives CDR1 DFQATT, CDR2 SNEGSKA (reference sequence). The CDR3 protein is CSARVGFANTGELFF. The CDR3 nucleotides are TGCAGTGCTAGAGTCGGTTTCGCGAACACCGGGGAGCTGTTTTTT.

This clonotype was picked up many times. CDR3 region: CASRPGTVNQPQHF. The CDR3 bases are TGTGCCAGCAGACCCGGGACAGTCAATCAGCCCCAGCATTTT. The V gene is TRBV28, the J gene TRBJ1-5, with 7 bases aligning to TRBD1. The ends lost 6 bases at V and 3 bases at J; junction bases unmatched: 5. This CDR3 has 14 amino acids. Germline V gives CDR1 MDHEN, CDR2 SYDVKM.

This clonotype came up many times. The rearrangement uses TRBV5-1 and TRBJ2-3, with a possible D match to TRBD2 (6 bases). The CDR3 is made up of 14 amino acids. The germline V gene has CDR1 SGHRS and CDR2 YFSETQ. Trimming pared 4 bases from V and 3 bases from J, leaving 12 bases between. This chain's CDR3 is CASSGGDRTDTQYF. CDR3 coding DNA: TGCGCCAGCAGCGGCGGGGATCGAACAGATACGCAGTATTTT.

The sample holds many counts of this clonotype. The chain couples TRBV20-1 to TRBJ2-1, with D perhaps matching TRBD1 (6 bases). The CDR3 covers 16 residues. V was shortened by 1 base and J by 4 bases, with 17 bases between the two germline ends. CDR1 and CDR2 from the germline V gene are DFQATT and SNEGSKA (reference sequence). For the CDR3, the DNA is TGCAGTGCTAGAGTAACAGGGTCCCAGCGATACAATGAGCAGTTCTTC. This codes for CSARVTGSQRYNEQFF.

The sample holds many counts of this clonotype. The DNA of the CDR3 is TGTGCCAGCAGCCCCGTAGCGGGCACAGATACGCAGTATTTT. This encodes CASSPVAGTDTQYF. V gene TRBV7-2 combines with J gene TRBJ2-3, with D perhaps matching TRBD2 (6 bases). The CDR3 loop spans 14 amino acids. Per the germline V gene, CDR1 is SGHTA and CDR2 is FQGNSA. The V and J ends lost 5 bases and 1 base respectively, with 10 bases between them. Combining the CDR3 with reference TRBV7-2 and TRBJ2-3 gives the whole variable domain GAGVSQSPSNKVTEKGKDVELRCDPISGHTALYWYRQSLGQGLEFLIYFQGNSAPDKSGLPSDRFSAERTGGSVSTLTIQRTQQEDSAVYLCASSPVAGTDTQYFGPGTRLTVL.

This clonotype was seen ten or more times. The chain is built from TRBV5-1 and TRBJ2-5; D unresolved. Trimming removed 4 bases at V and 4 bases at J, with 11 bases between. This CDR3 contains 13 residues. Germline lookup yields CDR1 SGHRS and CDR2 YFSETQ. The CDR3 sequence: CASSLTSRETQYF. The CDR3 DNA reads TGCGCCAGCAGCCTGACCTCTAGAGAGACCCAGTACTTC.

The chain joins TRBV12-3 or TRBV12-4 to TRBJ1-5; the D is unclear. The CDR3 covers 12 residues. Trimming removed 1 base from V and 7 bases from J, with 5 bases in between. The CDR3 nucleotides are TGTGCCAGCAGTTTAGAGAGCCAGCCCCAGCATTTT. It translates to CASSLESQPQHF.

This clonotype was detected ten times or more. At one end, the junction sequence differs from germline, possibly due to a read error. The chain combines TRBV3-1 with TRBJ2-7; D might be TRBD1 or TRBD2, each matching 5 bases. The CDR3 has 14 residues. CDR1 is LGHDT, CDR2 YNNKEL, per germline (reference sequence). CDR3 sequence: CASSLRDGHYEQCF. CDR3 in DNA: TGTGCCAGCAGCCTCCGGGACGGCCATTACGAGCAGTGCTTC.

This clonotype was counted many times. The chain recombines TRBV18 with TRBJ1-5, with D unclear. The V gene's germline CDR1 is KGHSH and CDR2 LQKENI. The CDR3 consists of 15 residues. V shed 6 bases and J shed 2 bases, with 14 bases lying between them. The CDR3 is CASSTQASRNQPQHF. The CDR3 DNA is TGTGCCAGCTCGACCCAGGCTTCGCGCAATCAGCCCCAGCATTTT.

This clonotype was counted at least ten times. The gene calls are TRBV20-1 and TRBJ2-7, with 9 bases matching TRBD2. Germline CDR1 DFQATT, CDR2 SNEGSKA (reference sequence). The CDR3 extends over 14 amino acids. The V segment lost 3 bases and the J segment 1 base; nucleotides outside the gene matches: 4. CDR3 sequence: CSASRLAGSYEQYF. In DNA form, the CDR3 reads TGCAGTGCTAGTCGGCTAGCGGGGTCCTACGAGCAGTACTTC.